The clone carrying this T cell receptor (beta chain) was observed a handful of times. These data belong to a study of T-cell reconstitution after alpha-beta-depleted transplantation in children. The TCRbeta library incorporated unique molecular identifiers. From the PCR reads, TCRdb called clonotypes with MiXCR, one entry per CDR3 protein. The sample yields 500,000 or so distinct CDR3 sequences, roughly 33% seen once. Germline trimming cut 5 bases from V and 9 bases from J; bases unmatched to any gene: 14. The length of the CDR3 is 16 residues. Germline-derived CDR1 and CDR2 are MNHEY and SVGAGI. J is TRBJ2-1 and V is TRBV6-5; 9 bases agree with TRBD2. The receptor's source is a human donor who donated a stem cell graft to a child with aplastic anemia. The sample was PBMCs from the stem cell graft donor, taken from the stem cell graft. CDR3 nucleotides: TGTGCCAGCAGTACCGCCAGGGGGACTAGCCAGGGTGAGCAGTTCTTC. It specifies CASSTARGTSQGEQFF.